This T cell receptor (beta chain) appears in the sequencing data of a study of T cells in Graves' hyperthyroidism and ophthalmopathy. RNA transcripts were the template for amplifying TCR beta CDR3 regions. The study used the HTBI primer set for a first-round RT-PCR of the TCR CDR3. Using its own MiXCR run on the multiplex PCR reads, TCRdb lists one record per CDR3 protein. The table records over 450,000 distinct CDR3 sequences, more than 15% of them present only once. Patients with ophthalmopathy all had a Clinical Activity Score of at least 3, a NOSPECS grade of at least 4 and duration under 3 months. PBMCs stemmed from approximately 10 ml fresh peripheral blood. Study observations and caveats: Patients with ophthalmopathy were separated from those with stable hyperthyroidism by a 13 V-J model.

Many counts were recorded for this clonotype. No antigen is known for it. The germline CDR1 and CDR2 sequences are SGDLS and YYNGEE. The CDR3 consists of 14 residues. V was pared by 4 bases and J by 3 bases, with 10 bases between. The gene calls are TRBV9 and TRBJ2-2; D call uncertain. Sequenced sample: blood. The clonotype was recovered from a woman aged 18-30 years with Graves' ophthalmopathy. This CDR3 reads CASSPRSDTGELFF. Written as DNA, the CDR3 is TGTGCCAGCAGCCCGCGTTCCGACACCGGGGAGCTGTTTTTT.